This record concerns one T cell receptor (beta chain) sequence. This clonotype has at least ten counts. Which antigen it targets is not known. The input lacks base qualities; no much larger clone sits a single base away. The time point label, as the study defines it: pre-sensitization, week 0. According to the study, the label for this sample's treatment or condition signals: therapeutic diphenylcyclopropenone sensitization with weekly scalp DPC. At each patch-test visit, blood was drawn before the patch test was applied. Patients were considered eligible if aged 18 to 70, diagnosed with alopecia and deemed suitable for DPC therapy, and patients were excluded if pregnant. Total RNA was extracted from unfractionated whole blood that had been collected in Tempus Blood RNA tubes. For this chain, trimming is 3 bases at the V end and 6 bases at the J end, and the number of junction bases without a gene match is 9. CDR1 MDHEN and CDR2 SYDVKM are derived from the germline V gene. The CDR3 numbers 16 residues from cysteine through phenylalanine. Only the CDR3 DNA is retained, 48 bases long and in frame from the first base.

Libraries were built with RACE. The sequencing machine was a NextSeq 500. During library preparation, unique molecular identifiers were attached to individual cDNA molecules so that TCRs could be counted in a quantitative, reproducible way. Both TCR alpha and TCR beta chains were sequenced from each blood RNA sample. Turning to the authors' computational methods: The median number of TCRs per sample was 95,638, ranging from 23,224 to 690,600. The Decombinator software suite was used to annotate the V, J and CDR3 of the TCR reads. To make PS versus PT1 abundance plots, every sample was subsampled to the same number of TCRs (28,000). TCRs were defined as expanded if absent before sensitization and observed at least eight times at the 2-week time point. TCRdb reprocessed the public reads (quality trimming at Q25 with fastp, clone calling with MiXCR) and kept in-frame beta chains. Merged by CDR3 protein, the rows form single entries marked with the most common genes and DNA. The V and J calls here are based on TCRdb, not the publication. Recorded for this sample are over 300,000 distinct CDR3 sequences; 4% to 6% of them occurred a single time. Jointly, the top ten make up 2.5% to 3% of the sample.

The data stem from a study of human T cells and chemical hapten exposure (dated by TCRdb to the early 2020s). Turning to the overall study: For sensitization, 2% DPC in acetone was applied to an approximately 2 cm by approximately 2 cm area of upper inner arm skin. Weekly therapeutic DPC doses were additionally applied to the scalp of patients throughout the roughly 24-week study period. Patch testing was done on the upper back using Finn chambers containing 0.01% DPC, and results were scored after 6 days according to International Contact Dermatitis Research Group standards. The patient cohort, mostly female, included alopecia areata with under or over 50% scalp involvement, alopecia totalis and alopecia universalis. Libraries were pooled for sequencing, and variation in per-sample TCR yields was attributed mainly to small differences in library volumes within the pool. In alopecia patients, the study followed how the peripheral blood TCR repertoire changed in vivo over primary and secondary sensitization to diphenylcyclopropenone (DPC), a hapten. Patient blood was sampled pre-sensitization (week 0) and at 2, 6 and about 24 weeks after DPC sensitization. For TCR sequencing, blood came from 25 to 35 alopecia patients at anywhere from one to four time points (pre-sensitization, 2, 6 and 24 weeks). Overall study outcomes, separate from this receptor: DPC sensitization did not change the number of TCRs with a frequency above 1 in 1000, and there was no evidence of changes in global repertoire structure. After repeated subsampling, changes were observed in the strength of the expansion versus patch-test correlation and in the threshold at which the correlation became significant. Expanded TCRs formed significantly more large CDR3 similarity clusters than pre-sensitization or healthy control sets, consistent with antigen-driven responses. The number of PT1 expanded TCRs positively correlated with patch test score, significant at thresholds 8, 16 and 32 but not 4. All patients had alopecia, a presumed autoimmune disease, so their immune response might differ from that of healthy individuals.

The receptor chain draws on TRBV28 and TRBJ2-5; TRBD2 lines up with 11 middle nucleotides. The input for sequencing was whole blood, taken in connection with sensitization to the hapten diphenylcyclopropenone (DPC). The sequence was collected from a woman in her fifties or sixties with alopecia areata. Some clones in this sample may be carry-over from other donors' samples. The bases read TGTGCCAGCAGTTTCAGACTAGCGGGAAGCAGAAAGACCCAGTACTTC. Translated, this is CASSFRLAGSRKTQYF.